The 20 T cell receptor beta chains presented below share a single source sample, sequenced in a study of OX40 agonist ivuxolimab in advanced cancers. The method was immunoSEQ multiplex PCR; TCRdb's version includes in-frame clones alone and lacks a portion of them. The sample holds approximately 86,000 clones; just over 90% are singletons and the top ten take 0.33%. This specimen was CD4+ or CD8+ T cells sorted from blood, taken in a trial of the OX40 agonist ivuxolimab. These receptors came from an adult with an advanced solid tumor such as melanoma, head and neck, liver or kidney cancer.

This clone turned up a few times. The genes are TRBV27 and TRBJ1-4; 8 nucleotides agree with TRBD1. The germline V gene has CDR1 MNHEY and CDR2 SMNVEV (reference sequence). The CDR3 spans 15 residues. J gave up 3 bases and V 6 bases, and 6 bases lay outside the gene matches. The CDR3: CASRLTGGPNEKLFF. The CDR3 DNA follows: TGTGCCAGCAGACTAACAGGGGGACCTAATGAAAAACTGTTTTTT. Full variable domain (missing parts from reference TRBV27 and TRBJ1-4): EAQVTQNPRYLITVTGKKLTVTCSQNMNHEYMSWYRQDPGLGLRQIYYSMNVEVTDKGDVPEGYKVSRKEKRNFPLILESPSPNQTSLYFCASRLTGGPNEKLFFGSGTQLSVL.

Here the CDR3 reads CASSLRGGEGTQYF. CDR3 in DNA: TGTGCCAGCAGCTTAAGGGGGGGCGAAGGGACCCAGTACTTC. The V call is TRBV7-6, the J call TRBJ2-5, with D possibly being TRBD2 (7 bases). CDR1 is SGHVS, CDR2 FNYEAQ, per germline. The CDR3 is 14 amino acids. V was clipped by 2 bases and J by 7 bases, with 14 bases between them.

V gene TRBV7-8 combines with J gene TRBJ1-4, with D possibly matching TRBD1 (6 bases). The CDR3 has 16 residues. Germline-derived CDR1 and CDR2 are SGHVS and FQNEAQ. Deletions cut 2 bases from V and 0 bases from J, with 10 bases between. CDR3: CASSLLGGSTNEKLFF. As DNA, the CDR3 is TGTGCCAGCAGCTTACTAGGGGGGTCAACTAATGAAAAACTGTTTTTT.

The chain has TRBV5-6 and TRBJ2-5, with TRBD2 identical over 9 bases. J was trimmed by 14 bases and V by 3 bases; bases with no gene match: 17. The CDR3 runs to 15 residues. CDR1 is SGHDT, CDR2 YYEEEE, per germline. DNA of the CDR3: TGTGCCAGCAGCTGGAACACCGGGCTAGCGGGGCCTCGTTACTTC. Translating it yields CASSWNTGLAGPRYF.

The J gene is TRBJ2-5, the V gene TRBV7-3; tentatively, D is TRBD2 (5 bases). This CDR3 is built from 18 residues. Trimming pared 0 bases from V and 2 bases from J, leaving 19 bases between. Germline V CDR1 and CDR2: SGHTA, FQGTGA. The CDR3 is CASSLTFYRTLEQETQYF. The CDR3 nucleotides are TGTGCCAGCAGCTTAACGTTTTATCGGACTCTAGAGCAAGAGACCCAGTACTTC.

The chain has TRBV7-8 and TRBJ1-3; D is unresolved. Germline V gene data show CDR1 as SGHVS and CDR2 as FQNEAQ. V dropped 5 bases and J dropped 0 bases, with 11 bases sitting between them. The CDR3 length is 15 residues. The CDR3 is CASSTWGGSGNTIYF. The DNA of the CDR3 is TGTGCCAGCAGCACCTGGGGAGGCTCTGGAAACACCATATATTTT.

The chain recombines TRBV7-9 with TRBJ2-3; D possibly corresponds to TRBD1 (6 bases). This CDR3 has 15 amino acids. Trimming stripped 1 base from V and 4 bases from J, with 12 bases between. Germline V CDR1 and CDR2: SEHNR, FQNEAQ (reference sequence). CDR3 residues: CASSLGQAGADTQYF. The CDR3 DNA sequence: TGTGCCAGCAGCTTAGGACAGGCCGGCGCAGATACGCAGTATTTT.

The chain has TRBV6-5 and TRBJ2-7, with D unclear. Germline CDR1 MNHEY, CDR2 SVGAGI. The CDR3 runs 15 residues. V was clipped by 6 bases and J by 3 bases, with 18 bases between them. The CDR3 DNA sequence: TGTGCCAGCAGACCTGCCGGTGGACGATACTACGAGCAGTACTTC. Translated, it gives CASRPAGGRYYEQYF.

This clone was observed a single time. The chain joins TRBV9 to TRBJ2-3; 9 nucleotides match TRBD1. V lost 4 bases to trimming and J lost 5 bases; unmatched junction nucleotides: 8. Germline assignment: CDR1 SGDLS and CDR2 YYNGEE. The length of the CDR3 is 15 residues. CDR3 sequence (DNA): TGTGCCAGCAGCATCGGACAGGGGACGGGAGATACGCAGTATTTT. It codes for CASSIGQGTGDTQYF.

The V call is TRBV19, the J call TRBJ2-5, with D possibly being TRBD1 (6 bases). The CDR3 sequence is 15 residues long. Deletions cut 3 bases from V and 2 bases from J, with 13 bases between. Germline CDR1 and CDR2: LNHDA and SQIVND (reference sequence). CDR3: CASSMHSGQQETQYF. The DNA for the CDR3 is TGTGCCAGTAGTATGCATTCCGGACAGCAAGAGACCCAGTACTTC.

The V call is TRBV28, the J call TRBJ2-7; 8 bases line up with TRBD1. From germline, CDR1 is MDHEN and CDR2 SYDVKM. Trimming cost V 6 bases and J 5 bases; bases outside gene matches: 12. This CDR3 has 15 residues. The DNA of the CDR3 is TGTGCCAGCAGCCCTGGGACAGGTGGGAAAAACGAGCAGTACTTC. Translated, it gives CASSPGTGGKNEQYF. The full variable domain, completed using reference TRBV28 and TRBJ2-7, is DVKVTQSSRYLVKRTGEKVFLECVQDMDHENMFWYRQDPGLGLRLIYFSYDVKMKEKGDIPEGYSVSREKKERFSLILESASTNQTSMYLCASSPGTGGKNEQYFGPGTRLTVT.

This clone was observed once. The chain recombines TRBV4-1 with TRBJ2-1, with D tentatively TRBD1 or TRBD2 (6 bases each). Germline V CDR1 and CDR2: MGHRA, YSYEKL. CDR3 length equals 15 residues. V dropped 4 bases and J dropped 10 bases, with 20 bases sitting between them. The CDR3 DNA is TGCGCCAGCAGCCCGGGGGCGTTCGGCATGAGGGAGCAGTTCTTC. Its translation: CASSPGAFGMREQFF.

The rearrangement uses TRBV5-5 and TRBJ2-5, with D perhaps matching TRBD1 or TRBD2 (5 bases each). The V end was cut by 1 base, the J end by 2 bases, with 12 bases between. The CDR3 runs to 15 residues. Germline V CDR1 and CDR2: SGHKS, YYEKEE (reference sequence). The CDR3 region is CASSLWGTDQETQYF. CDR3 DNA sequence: TGTGCCAGCAGCTTGTGGGGGACCGATCAAGAGACCCAGTACTTC.

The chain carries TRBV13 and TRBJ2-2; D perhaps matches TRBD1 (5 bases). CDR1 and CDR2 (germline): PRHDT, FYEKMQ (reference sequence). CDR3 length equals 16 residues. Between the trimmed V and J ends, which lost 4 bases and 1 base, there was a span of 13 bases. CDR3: CASSSLGAGNTGELFF. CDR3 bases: TGTGCCAGCAGCTCCCTTGGGGCCGGGAACACCGGGGAGCTGTTTTTT.

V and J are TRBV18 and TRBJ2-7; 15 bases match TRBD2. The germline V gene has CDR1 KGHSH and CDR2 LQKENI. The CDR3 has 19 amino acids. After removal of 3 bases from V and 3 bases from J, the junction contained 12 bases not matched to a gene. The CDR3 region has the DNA TGTGCCAGCTCACCTCTCGGGACTAGCGGGAGGTCCCATAGCTACGAGCAGTACTTC. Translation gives CASSPLGTSGRSHSYEQYF.

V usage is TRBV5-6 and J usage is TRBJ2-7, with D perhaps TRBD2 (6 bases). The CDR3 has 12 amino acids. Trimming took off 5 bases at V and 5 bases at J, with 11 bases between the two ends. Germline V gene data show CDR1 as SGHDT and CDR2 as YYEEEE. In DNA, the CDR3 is TGTGCCAGCAGGTCGGAGGGAAACGAGCAGTACTTC. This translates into CASRSEGNEQYF.

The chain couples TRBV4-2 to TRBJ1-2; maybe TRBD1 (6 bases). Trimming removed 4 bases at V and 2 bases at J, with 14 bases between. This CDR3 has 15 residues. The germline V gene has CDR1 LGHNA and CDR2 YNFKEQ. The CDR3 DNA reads TGTGCCAGCAGCCCAACACAGGGCCTCAACTATGGCTACACCTTC. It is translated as CASSPTQGLNYGYTF.

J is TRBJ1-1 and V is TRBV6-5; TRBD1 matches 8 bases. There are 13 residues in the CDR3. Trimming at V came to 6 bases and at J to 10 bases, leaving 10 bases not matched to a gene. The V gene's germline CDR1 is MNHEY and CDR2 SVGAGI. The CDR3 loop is CASSSGTGLRAFF. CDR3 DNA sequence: TGTGCCAGCAGCTCCGGGACAGGTTTAAGAGCTTTCTTT.

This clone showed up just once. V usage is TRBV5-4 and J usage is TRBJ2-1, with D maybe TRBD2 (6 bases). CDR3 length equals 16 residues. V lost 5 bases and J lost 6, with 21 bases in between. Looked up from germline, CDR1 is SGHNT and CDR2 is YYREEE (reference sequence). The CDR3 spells CASRSASGVGGNEQFF. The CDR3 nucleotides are TGTGCCAGCAGGTCTGCATCGGGAGTTGGCGGCAATGAGCAGTTCTTC. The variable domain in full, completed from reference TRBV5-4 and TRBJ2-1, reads ETGVTQSPTHLIKTRGQQVTLRCSSQSGHNTVSWYQQALGQGPQFIFQYYREEENGRGNFPPRFSGLQFPNYSSELNVNALELDDSALYLCASRSASGVGGNEQFFGPGTRLTVL.

CDR3 residues: CAISEQQGSEAFF. The CDR3, as DNA: TGTGCCATCAGTGAGCAACAGGGGTCTGAAGCTTTCTTT. The rearrangement links TRBV10-3 to TRBJ1-1; the match to TRBD1 covers 7 bases. CDR1 is ENHRY and CDR2 is SYGVKD in the germline V gene. Trimming at V came to 2 bases and at J to 6 bases, leaving 3 bases not matched to a gene. The CDR3 is made up of 13 amino acids.